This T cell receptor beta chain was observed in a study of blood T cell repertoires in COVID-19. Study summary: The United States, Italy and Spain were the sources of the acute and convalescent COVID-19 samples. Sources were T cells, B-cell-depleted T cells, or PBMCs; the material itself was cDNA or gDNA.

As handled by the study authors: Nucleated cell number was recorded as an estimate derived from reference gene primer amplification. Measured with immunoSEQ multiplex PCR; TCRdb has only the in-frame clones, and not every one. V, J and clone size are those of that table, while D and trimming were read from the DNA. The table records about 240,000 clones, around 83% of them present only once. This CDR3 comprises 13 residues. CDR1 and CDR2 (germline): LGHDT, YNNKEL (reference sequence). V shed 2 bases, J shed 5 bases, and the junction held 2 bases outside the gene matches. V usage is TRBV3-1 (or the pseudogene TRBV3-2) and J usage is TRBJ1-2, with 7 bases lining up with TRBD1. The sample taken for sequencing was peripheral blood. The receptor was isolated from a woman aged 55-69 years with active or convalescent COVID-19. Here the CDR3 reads CASSQTGQYGYTF. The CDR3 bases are TGTGCCAGCAGCCAAACGGGACAGTATGGCTACACCTTC.